Shown below are 18 T cell receptor beta chains from a single sample sequenced in a study of memory CD4+ T cells and cytomegalovirus serostatus. Sequencing was performed with immunoSEQ multiplex PCR; in TCRdb, only in-frame clones are kept and a portion is missing. This repertoire shows 45,000 to 55,000 clones, 60% to 80% found once; its top ten account for approximately 0.7%. Single viable CD3+CD4+CD8-CD45RO+ cells were sorted as the memory CD4+ T cells. Sequencing used memory CD4+ T cells from blood. These receptor sequences come from an adult in good health and CMV-seronegative.

CDR3 in DNA: TGTGCCAGCAGCTTGGAAGGGACAGGTAACAACGAGCAGTACTTC. Protein sequence: CASSLEGTGNNEQYF. The gene calls are TRBV5-6 and TRBJ2-7; the match to TRBD1 covers 8 bases. The CDR3 contains 15 residues. Germline-derived CDR1 and CDR2 are SGHDT and YYEEEE. V was clipped by 0 bases and J by 5 bases; unmatched bases: 7.

The rearrangement uses TRBV5-1 and TRBJ2-7, with 8 bases fitting TRBD2. The CDR3 contains 12 residues. Germline V gives CDR1 SGHRS, CDR2 YFSETQ. Trimming took 7 bases from V and 4 from J; bases not matched to a gene: 4. CDR3 bases: TGCGCCAGCGGCGGGGGGAATTACGAGCAGTACTTC. This gives the protein CASGGGNYEQYF.

The chain uses TRBV2 and TRBJ2-5, with a weak D call TRBD2 (5 bases). V lost 6 bases, J lost 5 bases, and 19 bases lay in between. Germline CDR1 reads SNHLY; CDR2 reads FYNNEI. This CDR3 has 15 amino acids. CDR3 nucleotide sequence: TGTGCCAGCAGGGGTACTGTAGCGCCGTGGGAGACCCAGTACTTC. It codes for CASRGTVAPWETQYF.

The V call is TRBV10-3, the J call TRBJ2-1, with 7 positions matching TRBD2. The CDR3 extends over 15 amino acids. The trim removed 3 bases at V and 3 bases at J, leaving 5 bases unmatched. Germline-derived CDR1 and CDR2 are ENHRY and SYGVKD. CDR3 amino acids: CAISDRLADYNEQFF. In DNA, the CDR3 is TGTGCCATCAGTGACCGTCTAGCGGACTACAATGAGCAGTTCTTC.

The V call is TRBV4-2, the J call TRBJ2-2; 8 bases line up with TRBD2. The CDR3 is 16 amino acids. Germline values: CDR1 LGHNA, CDR2 YNFKEQ. The trim removed 3 bases at V and 5 bases at J, leaving 8 bases unmatched. For the CDR3, the DNA is TGTGCCAGCAGCCATCGAGCGGGGGACGGTACCGGGGAGCTGTTTTTT. It is translated as CASSHRAGDGTGELFF.

A few counts support this clone. J is TRBJ2-1 and V is TRBV28, with TRBD2 matching 13 bases. The CDR3 has 20 amino acids. Germline assignment: CDR1 MDHEN and CDR2 SYDVKM. V shed 1 base and J 6 bases; nucleotides not matched to a gene: 15. The chain's CDR3 is CASSLSRLAGLAGPFNEQFF. The CDR3 bases are TGTGCCAGCAGTTTATCCCGTCTTGCGGGACTAGCGGGGCCCTTCAATGAGCAGTTCTTC.

The genes are TRBV11-3 and TRBJ2-7; 11 bases are a match to TRBD2. V dropped 5 bases and J dropped 2; count of bases not matched to a gene: 5. The germline V gene has CDR1 SGHNT and CDR2 YENEEA. CDR3 length: 15 amino acids. The CDR3 reads CASSRGLAEPYEQYF. The CDR3 DNA sequence: TGTGCCAGCAGCCGGGGACTAGCGGAGCCCTACGAGCAGTACTTC.

The genes are TRBV4-1 and TRBJ1-2; no clear D gene. The CDR3 totals 13 residues. Deletions cut 1 base from V and 4 bases from J, with 7 bases between. Germline CDR1 is MGHRA and CDR2 is YSYEKL. CDR3 in amino acids: CASSQGRFYGYTF. As DNA, the CDR3 is TGCGCCAGCAGCCAAGGACGATTCTATGGCTACACCTTC.

The chain joins TRBV5-4 to TRBJ1-4; D might be TRBD1 (5 bases). CDR3 length: 15 amino acids. Trimming took off 1 base at V and 5 bases at J, with 12 bases between the two ends. Germline assignment: CDR1 SGHNT and CDR2 YYREEE (reference sequence). The CDR3 sequence is CASSLFQGGNEKLFF. In DNA form, the CDR3 reads TGTGCCAGCAGCTTGTTTCAGGGTGGGAATGAAAAACTGTTTTTT.

The chain has TRBV19 and TRBJ1-2, with unresolved D. Between the trimmed V and J ends, which lost 3 bases and 2 bases, there was a span of 4 bases. The CDR3 is 12 amino acids. Germline lookup yields CDR1 LNHDA and CDR2 SQIVND (reference sequence). CDR3 DNA: TGTGCCAGTAGTATGCGAAACTATGGCTACACCTTC. Its translation: CASSMRNYGYTF.

This chain joins TRBV19 and TRBJ2-7; 13 bases fit TRBD2. The ends lost 5 bases at V and 7 bases at J; junction bases unmatched: 5. CDR3 length equals 14 residues. Germline lookup yields CDR1 LNHDA and CDR2 SQIVND (reference sequence). CDR3 nucleotides: TGTGCCAGTAGTTCCGGGACTAGCGGGACTGAGCAGTACTTC. As protein: CASSSGTSGTEQYF.

The V call is TRBV18, the J call TRBJ1-2, with D perhaps TRBD1 (5 bases). Per germline, CDR1 KGHSH and CDR2 LQKENI. V lost 3 bases, J lost 4 bases, and 12 bases lay in between. The CDR3 is 14 residues long. CDR3 residues: CASSPTDLSYGYTF. The CDR3 DNA sequence: TGTGCCAGCTCACCGACAGATCTGTCCTATGGCTACACCTTC.

The chain uses TRBV2 and TRBJ2-6; the match to TRBD1 covers 8 bases. Trimming removed 7 bases from V and 0 bases from J; junction bases left unmatched: 14. The CDR3 is 19 residues long. Per the germline V gene, CDR1 is SNHLY and CDR2 is FYNNEI. CDR3 bases: TGTGCCAGCACCATTATGTCCGGGACAGGTCTCTCTGGGGCCAACGTCCTGACTTTC. Amino acids: CASTIMSGTGLSGANVLTF.

This clone was seen only once. This sequence joins TRBV2 and TRBJ2-5, with 10 bases identical to TRBD2. The germline V gene encodes CDR1 SNHLY and CDR2 FYNNEI. The junction had 18 bases not matched to a gene; V was cut back by 10 bases and J by 4 bases. This CDR3 contains 17 residues. The CDR3 spells CATTGGDSGRAAETQYF. The DNA of the CDR3 is TGTGCCACTACCGGAGGGGACAGCGGGAGGGCCGCAGAGACCCAGTACTTC. The full variable domain, rest sourced from reference TRBV2 and TRBJ2-5, is EPEVTQTPSHQVTQMGQEVILRCVPISNHLYFYWYRQILGQKVEFLVSFYNNEISEKSEIFDDQFSVERPDGSNFTLKIRSTKLEDSAMYFCATTGGDSGRAAETQYFGPGTRLLVL.

This chain joins TRBV29-1 and TRBJ2-1; D not certain. The CDR3 sequence is 11 residues long. V gave up 3 bases and J gave up 6 bases, with 6 bases separating them. Germline lookup yields CDR1 SQVTM and CDR2 ANQGSEA. For the CDR3, the DNA is TGCAGCGTTGAGAAGGGCAATGAGCAGTTCTTC. Translated, it gives CSVEKGNEQFF.

The chain employs TRBV19 and TRBJ1-1, with D hard to call. The CDR3 extends over 14 amino acids. V lost 7 bases and J lost 0, with 12 bases in between. The germline V gene encodes CDR1 LNHDA and CDR2 SQIVND (reference sequence). The CDR3 is CASNEGGMNTEAFF. The CDR3 bases are TGTGCCAGTAACGAAGGAGGAATGAACACTGAAGCTTTCTTT.

The gene calls are TRBV2 and TRBJ2-5; possible D gene TRBD1, 6 bases. CDR3 length equals 14 residues. The germline V gene encodes CDR1 SNHLY and CDR2 FYNNEI. V shed 8 bases and J shed 2 bases, with 15 bases lying between them. This CDR3 is CASSRDTKQETQYF. The CDR3 nucleotides read TGTGCCAGCTCCCGGGACACTAAGCAAGAGACCCAGTACTTC.

V and J are TRBV25-1 and TRBJ2-3; 9 bases line up with TRBD2. The CDR3 consists of 17 residues. The trim removed 4 bases at V and 4 bases at J, leaving 12 bases unmatched. In germline, CDR1 is MGHDK, CDR2 SYGVNS. CDR3 in amino acids: CASSGSTSGFGSDTQYF. The CDR3 region has the DNA TGTGCCAGCAGTGGATCGACTAGCGGTTTTGGGTCAGATACGCAGTATTTT.